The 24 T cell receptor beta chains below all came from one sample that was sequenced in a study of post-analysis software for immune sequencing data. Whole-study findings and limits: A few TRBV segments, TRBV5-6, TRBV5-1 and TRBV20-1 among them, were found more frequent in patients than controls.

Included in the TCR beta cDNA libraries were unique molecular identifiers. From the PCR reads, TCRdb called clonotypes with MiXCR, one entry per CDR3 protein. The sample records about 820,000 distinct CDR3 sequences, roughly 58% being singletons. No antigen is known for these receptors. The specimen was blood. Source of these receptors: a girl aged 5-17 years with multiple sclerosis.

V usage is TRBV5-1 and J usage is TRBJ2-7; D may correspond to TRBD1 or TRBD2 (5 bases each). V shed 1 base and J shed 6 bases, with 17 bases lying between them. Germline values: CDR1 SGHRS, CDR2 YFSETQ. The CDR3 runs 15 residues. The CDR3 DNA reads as TGCGCCAGCAGCTTGTTGGCTTCCAGTGGGGGCGAGCAGTACTTC. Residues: CASSLLASSGGEQYF.

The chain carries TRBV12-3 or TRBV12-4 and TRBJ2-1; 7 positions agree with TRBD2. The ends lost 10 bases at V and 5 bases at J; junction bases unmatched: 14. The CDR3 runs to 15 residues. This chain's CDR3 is CATIPGGGENNEQFF. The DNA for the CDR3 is TGTGCCACCATCCCGGGAGGCGGGGAAAACAATGAGCAGTTCTTC.

The CDR3 sequence is CASSFGLAGASQYF. Here the CDR3 DNA reads TGTGCCAGCAGCTTTGGGCTAGCGGGAGCTTCCCAGTACTTC. The rearrangement joins TRBV7-2 to TRBJ2-5, with 10 nucleotides matching TRBD2. V shed 3 bases and J 9 bases; nucleotides not matched to a gene: 7. The length of the CDR3 is 14 residues. Germline values: CDR1 SGHTA, CDR2 FQGNSA.

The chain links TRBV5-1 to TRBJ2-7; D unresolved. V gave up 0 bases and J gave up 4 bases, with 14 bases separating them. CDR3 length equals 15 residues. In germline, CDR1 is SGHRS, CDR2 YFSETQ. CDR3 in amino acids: CASSLEGFSRYEQYF. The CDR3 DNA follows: TGCGCCAGCAGCTTGGAGGGCTTCTCCAGGTACGAGCAGTACTTC.

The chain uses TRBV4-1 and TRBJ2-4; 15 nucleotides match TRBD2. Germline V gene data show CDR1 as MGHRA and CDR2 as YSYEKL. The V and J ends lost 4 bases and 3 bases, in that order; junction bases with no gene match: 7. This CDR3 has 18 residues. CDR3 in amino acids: CASSLGLAGGLGKNIQYF. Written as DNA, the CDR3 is TGCGCCAGCAGCCTCGGACTAGCGGGGGGGCTTGGCAAAAACATTCAGTACTTC.

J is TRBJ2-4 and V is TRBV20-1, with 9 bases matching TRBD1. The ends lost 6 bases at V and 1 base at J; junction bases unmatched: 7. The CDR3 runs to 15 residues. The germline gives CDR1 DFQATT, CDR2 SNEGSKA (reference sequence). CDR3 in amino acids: CSAISTGGAKNIQYF. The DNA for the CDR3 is TGCAGTGCGATCAGCACAGGGGGCGCCAAAAACATTCAGTACTTC.

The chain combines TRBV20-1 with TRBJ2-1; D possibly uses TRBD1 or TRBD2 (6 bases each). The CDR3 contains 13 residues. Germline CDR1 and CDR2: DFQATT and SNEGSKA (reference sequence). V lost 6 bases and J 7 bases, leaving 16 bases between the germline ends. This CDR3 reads CSALEGGFNEQFF. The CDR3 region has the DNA TGCAGTGCCCTAGAGGGGGGCTTTAATGAGCAGTTCTTC.

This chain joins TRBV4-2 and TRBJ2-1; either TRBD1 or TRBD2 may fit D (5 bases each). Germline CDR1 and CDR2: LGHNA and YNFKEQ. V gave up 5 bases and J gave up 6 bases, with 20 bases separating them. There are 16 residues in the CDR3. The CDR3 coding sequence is TGTGCCAGCAGCGGCCGAATTGTGACTGGGGGCAATGAGCAGTTCTTC. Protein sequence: CASSGRIVTGGNEQFF.

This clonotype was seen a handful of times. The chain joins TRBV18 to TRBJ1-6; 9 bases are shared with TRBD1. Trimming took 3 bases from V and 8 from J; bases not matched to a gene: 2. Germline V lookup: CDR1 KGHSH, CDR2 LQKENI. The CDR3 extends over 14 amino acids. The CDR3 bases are TGTGCCAGCTCACCGGACAGGGGTTATTCACCCCTCCACTTT. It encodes CASSPDRGYSPLHF.

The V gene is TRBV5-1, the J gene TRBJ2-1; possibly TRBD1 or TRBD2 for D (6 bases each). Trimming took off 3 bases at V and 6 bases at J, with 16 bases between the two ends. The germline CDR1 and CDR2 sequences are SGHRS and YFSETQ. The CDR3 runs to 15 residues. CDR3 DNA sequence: TGCGCCAGCAGCTCCGGAGGGGGGCCAGGCAATGAGCAGTTCTTC. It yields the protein CASSSGGGPGNEQFF.

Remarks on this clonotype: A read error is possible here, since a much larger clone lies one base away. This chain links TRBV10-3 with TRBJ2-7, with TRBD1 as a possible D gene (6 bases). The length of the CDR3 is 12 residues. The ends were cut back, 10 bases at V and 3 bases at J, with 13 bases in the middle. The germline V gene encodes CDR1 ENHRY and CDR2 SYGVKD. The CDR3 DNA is TGTGCCACCAGGGGTGCATGCTACGAGCAGTACTTC. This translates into CATRGACYEQYF.

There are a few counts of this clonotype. The CDR3: CASSPTGISYEQYF. CDR3 nucleotides: TGTGCCAGCAGCCCGACAGGGATCTCCTACGAGCAGTACTTC. The J gene is TRBJ2-7, the V gene TRBV12-3 or TRBV12-4, with TRBD1 matching 7 bases. This CDR3 comprises 14 residues. V trimming: 6 bases; J trimming: 0 bases; junction bases outside the gene matches: 5.

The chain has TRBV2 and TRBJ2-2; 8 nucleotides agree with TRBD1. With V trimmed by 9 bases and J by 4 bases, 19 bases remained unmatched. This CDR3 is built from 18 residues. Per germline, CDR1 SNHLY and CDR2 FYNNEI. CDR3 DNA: TGTGCCAGTCAAGGCTCTCCTTGGACAGGGAAAGGCACCGGGGAGCTGTTTTTT. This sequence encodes CASQGSPWTGKGTGELFF.

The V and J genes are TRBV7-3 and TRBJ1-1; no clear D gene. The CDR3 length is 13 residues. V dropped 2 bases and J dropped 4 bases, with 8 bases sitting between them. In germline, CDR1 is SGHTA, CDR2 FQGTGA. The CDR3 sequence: CASSLLSRTEAFF. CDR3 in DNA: TGTGCCAGCAGCTTACTCTCCCGCACTGAAGCTTTCTTT.

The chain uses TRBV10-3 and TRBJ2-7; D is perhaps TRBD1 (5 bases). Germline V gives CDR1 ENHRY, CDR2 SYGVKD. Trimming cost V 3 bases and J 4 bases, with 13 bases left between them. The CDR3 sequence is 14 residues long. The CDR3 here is CAISDQGNRYEQYF. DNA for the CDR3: TGTGCCATCAGTGACCAGGGTAATAGGTACGAGCAGTACTTC.

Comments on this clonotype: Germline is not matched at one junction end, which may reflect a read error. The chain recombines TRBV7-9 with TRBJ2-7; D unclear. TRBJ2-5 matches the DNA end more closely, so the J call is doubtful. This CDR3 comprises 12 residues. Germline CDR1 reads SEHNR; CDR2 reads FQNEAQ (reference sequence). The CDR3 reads CAGRKRQETQYF. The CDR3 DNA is TGTGCCGGCAGAAAACGGCAAGAGACCCAGTACTTC.

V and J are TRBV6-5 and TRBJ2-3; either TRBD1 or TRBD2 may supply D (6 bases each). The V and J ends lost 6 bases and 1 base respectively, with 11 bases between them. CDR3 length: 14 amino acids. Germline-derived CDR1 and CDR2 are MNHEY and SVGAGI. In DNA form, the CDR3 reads TGTGCCAGCAGCCGGAGGGGGGGCACAGATACGCAGTATTTT. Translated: CASSRRGGTDTQYF.

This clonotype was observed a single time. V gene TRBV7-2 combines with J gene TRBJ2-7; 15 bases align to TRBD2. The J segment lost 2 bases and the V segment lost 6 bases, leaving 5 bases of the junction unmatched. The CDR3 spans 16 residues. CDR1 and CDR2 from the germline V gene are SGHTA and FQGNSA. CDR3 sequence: CASRHGLAGGTYEQYF. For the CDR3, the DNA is TGTGCCAGCAGACATGGACTAGCGGGAGGGACCTACGAGCAGTACTTC.

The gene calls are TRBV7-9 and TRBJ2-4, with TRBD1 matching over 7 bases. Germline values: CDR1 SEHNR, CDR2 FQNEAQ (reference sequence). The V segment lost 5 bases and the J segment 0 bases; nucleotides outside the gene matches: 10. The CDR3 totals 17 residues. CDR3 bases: TGTGCCAGCAGCGCGTCCGGGACAGAGATAGCCAAAAACATTCAGTACTTC. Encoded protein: CASSASGTEIAKNIQYF.

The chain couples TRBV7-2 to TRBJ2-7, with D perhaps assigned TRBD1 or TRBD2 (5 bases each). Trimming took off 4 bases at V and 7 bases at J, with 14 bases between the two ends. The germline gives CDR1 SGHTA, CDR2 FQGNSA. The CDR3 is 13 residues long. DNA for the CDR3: TGTGCCAGCAGCTCCGGGGCTAGGAAGGAGCAGTACTTC. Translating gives CASSSGARKEQYF.

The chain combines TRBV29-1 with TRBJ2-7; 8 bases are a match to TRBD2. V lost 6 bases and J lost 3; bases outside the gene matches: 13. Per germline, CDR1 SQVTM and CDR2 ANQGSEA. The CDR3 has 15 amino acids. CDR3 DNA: TGCAGCGTGATCCCACTAGCGGAACTCCACTACGAGCAGTACTTC. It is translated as CSVIPLAELHYEQYF.

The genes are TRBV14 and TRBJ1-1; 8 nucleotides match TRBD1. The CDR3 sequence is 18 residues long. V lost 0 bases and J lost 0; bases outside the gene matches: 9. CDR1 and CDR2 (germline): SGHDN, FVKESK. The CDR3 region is CASSQDPETGALNTEAFF. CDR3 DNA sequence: TGTGCCAGCAGCCAAGATCCCGAGACAGGGGCACTGAACACTGAAGCTTTCTTT.

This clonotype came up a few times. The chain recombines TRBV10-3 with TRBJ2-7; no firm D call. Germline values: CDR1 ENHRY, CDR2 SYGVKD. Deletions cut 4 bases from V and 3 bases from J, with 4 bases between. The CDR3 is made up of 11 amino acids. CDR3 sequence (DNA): TGTGCCATCAGTGGGGGCTACGAGCAGTACTTC. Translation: CAISGGYEQYF.

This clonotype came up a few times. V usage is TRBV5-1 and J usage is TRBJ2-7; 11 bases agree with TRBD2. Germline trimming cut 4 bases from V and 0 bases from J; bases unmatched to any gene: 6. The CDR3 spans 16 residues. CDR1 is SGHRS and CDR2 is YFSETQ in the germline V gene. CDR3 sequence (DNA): TGCGCCAGCAGCGTCGCGGGACTAGCGGTCTCCTACGAGCAGTACTTC. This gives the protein CASSVAGLAVSYEQYF.